The clone carrying this T cell receptor beta chain showed up many times. These data belong to a study of identical twins. Germline loops: CDR1 MDHEN, CDR2 SYDVKM. V lost 0 bases and J 5 bases, leaving 10 bases between the germline ends. CDR3 length: 14 residues. MiXCR, run by TCRdb on the 5' RACE reads, gives a single entry per CDR3 protein. The sample carries 1,800,000 or so distinct CDR3 sequences, 25% to 35% recorded once. This clonotype was obtained from a newborn girl in good health. Sample: cord blood. The chain uses TRBV28 and TRBJ2-5; TRBD2 is a possible D gene (6 bases). The CDR3: CASSLWLAQETQYF. The CDR3 nucleotides read TGTGCCAGCAGTTTATGGCTAGCGCAGGAGACCCAGTACTTC.